The 21 T cell receptor beta chains presented below share a single source sample, sequenced in a study of vaccination effects on CD4 cells after COVID-19. Before sequencing took place, the ViraFEST assay used viral peptide pools to expand antigen-specific CD4+ T cells. Having been cultured for roughly 11 days, the cells underwent CD4+ T cell isolation. It was two doses of either the BNT162b2 or mRNA-1273 vaccine that participants received. What these receptors recognize is not known. This table comes from immunoSEQ multiplex PCR, and its TCRdb copy is limited to in-frame clones, with some not included. The table records 25,000 to 30,000 clones, roughly 85% of them present only once. The sample in question was CD4+ T cells from PBMCs cultured with SARS-CoV-2 spike peptides, obtained after COVID-19 vaccination. These receptors all come from a human donor who received a COVID-19 vaccine. Some clones in this sample may be carry-over from other donors' samples.

The CDR3: CASSFAGELFF. The CDR3 DNA follows: TGTGCCAGCAGTTTCGCCGGGGAGCTGTTTTTT. This rearrangement joins TRBV12-3 or TRBV12-4 to TRBJ2-2, with D unresolved. The CDR3 length is 11 residues. Trimming took 3 bases from V and 6 from J, leaving 2 bases between them.

The gene calls are TRBV29-1 and TRBJ1-1, with TRBD1 identical over 12 bases. This CDR3 comprises 14 residues. The J segment lost 5 bases and the V segment lost 4 bases, leaving 5 bases of the junction unmatched. CDR1 and CDR2 (germline): SQVTM, ANQGSEA. The CDR3 here is CSVGWDRGRTEAFF. CDR3 nucleotides: TGCAGCGTTGGCTGGGACAGGGGGCGTACTGAAGCTTTCTTT.

This chain joins TRBV5-1 and TRBJ2-5, with 7 bases identical to TRBD1. There are 13 residues in the CDR3. Trimming at V came to 4 bases and at J to 5 bases, leaving 5 bases not matched to a gene. Per the germline V gene, CDR1 is SGHRS and CDR2 is YFSETQ. The chain's CDR3 is CASSDQGVETQYF. As DNA, the CDR3 is TGCGCCAGCAGCGACCAGGGGGTGGAGACCCAGTACTTC.

The V and J genes are TRBV30 and TRBJ1-1; D unclear. Germline values: CDR1 GTSNPN, CDR2 SVGIG (reference sequence). V was trimmed by 4 bases and J by 1 base, leaving 10 bases between them. This CDR3 has 13 residues. The CDR3 region is CAWNRVGNTEAFF. The CDR3, as DNA: TGTGCCTGGAATAGGGTTGGGAACACTGAAGCTTTCTTT.

V is TRBV28 and J is TRBJ1-2, with D uncertain. Trimming stripped 3 bases from V and 2 bases from J, with 10 bases between. Germline CDR1 reads MDHEN; CDR2 reads SYDVKM. This CDR3 is 14 amino acids long. In nucleotides, the CDR3 is TGTGCCAGCAGTTTGACGATAACCAACTATGGCTACACCTTC. Translated: CASSLTITNYGYTF.

The chain links TRBV4-1 to TRBJ2-4; 10 bases line up with TRBD2. V was pared by 0 bases and J by 1 base, with 3 bases of the junction left unmatched. The CDR3 is made up of 17 amino acids. Germline CDR1 reads MGHRA; CDR2 reads YSYEKL. CDR3 loop: CASSQDLAGGAKNIQYF. DNA for the CDR3: TGCGCCAGCAGCCAAGACTTAGCGGGGGGTGCCAAAAACATTCAGTACTTC.

The J gene is TRBJ2-2, the V gene TRBV2; D is undetermined. This CDR3 contains 14 residues. Deletions cut 4 bases from V and 1 base from J, with 7 bases between. Germline V gene sequence: CDR1 SNHLY, CDR2 FYNNEI. CDR3 protein: CASSGSENTGELFF. The DNA of the CDR3 is TGTGCCAGCAGTGGGTCAGAGAACACCGGGGAGCTGTTTTTT.

CDR3 sequence (DNA): TGTGCCACCAGTGACCAAGGACAGTCCTATGGCTACACCTTC. As protein: CATSDQGQSYGYTF. J is TRBJ1-2 and V is TRBV24-1; tentatively, D is TRBD1 (6 bases). This CDR3 is 14 amino acids long. Looked up from germline, CDR1 is KGHDR and CDR2 is SFDVKD. The V end lost 4 bases, the J end lost 4 bases, and 12 bases lay between the germline ends.

The chain joins TRBV3-1 (or the pseudogene TRBV3-2) to TRBJ2-7, with TRBD2 identical over 11 bases. The V gene end was trimmed by 3 bases and the J gene end by 3 bases; junction bases not matched to a gene: 7. The CDR3 totals 16 residues. CDR1 and CDR2 (germline): LGHDT, YNNKEL (reference sequence). CDR3 protein: CASSHGPLAGGYEQYV. In DNA, the CDR3 is TGTGCCAGCAGCCACGGGCCGCTAGCGGGGGGCTACGAGCAGTACGTC.

By share, this clone ranks as medium-sized. This chain links TRBV5-1 with TRBJ1-2; 9 positions agree with TRBD1. Trimming removed 4 bases from V and 4 bases from J; junction bases left unmatched: 8. Looked up from germline, CDR1 is SGHRS and CDR2 is YFSETQ. This CDR3 comprises 15 residues. This CDR3 reads CASSEAGTGSYGYTF. The CDR3 bases are TGCGCCAGCAGCGAGGCCGGGACAGGGTCCTATGGCTACACCTTC.

The V gene is TRBV5-1, the J gene TRBJ1-2; 8 nucleotides line up with TRBD1. Unmatched junction bases numbered 5, after V lost 0 bases and J lost 1 base. In germline, CDR1 is SGHRS, CDR2 YFSETQ. The CDR3 has 16 amino acids. Written as DNA, the CDR3 is TGCGCCAGCAGCTTGGCCGGGACAGGCGTTAACTATGGCTACACCTTC. Translated: CASSLAGTGVNYGYTF.

The rearrangement uses TRBV30 and TRBJ2-1; perhaps TRBD1 as D (5 bases). The V gene's germline CDR1 is GTSNPN and CDR2 SVGIG (reference sequence). The CDR3 has 14 amino acids. Deletions cut 3 bases from V and 5 bases from J, with 14 bases between. CDR3 DNA: TGTGCCTGGAGAGGGGCTAGTACCCACAATGAGCAGTTCTTC. Its protein is CAWRGASTHNEQFF.

V is TRBV6-5 and J is TRBJ1-2, with TRBD1 matching 8 bases. Trimming took 1 base from V and 8 from J; bases not matched to a gene: 6. In germline, CDR1 is MNHEY, CDR2 SVGAGI. This CDR3 region has 14 residues. CDR3 loop: CASSYYAGGWGYTF. DNA of the CDR3: TGTGCCAGCAGTTACTACGCAGGGGGCTGGGGCTACACCTTC.

The gene calls are TRBV28 and TRBJ1-5; a possible D gene is TRBD1 (5 bases). Per the germline V gene, CDR1 is MDHEN and CDR2 is SYDVKM. V lost 5 bases and J lost 4, with 12 bases in between. The CDR3 is 14 residues long. The CDR3 protein is CASSLPRGNQPQHF. The CDR3 coding sequence is TGTGCCAGCAGTCTCCCTCGGGGGAATCAGCCCCAGCATTTT.

The rearrangement links TRBV25-1 to TRBJ2-7; the D gene is possibly TRBD2 (5 bases). V gave up 3 bases and J gave up 7 bases, with 10 bases separating them. CDR3 length: 12 residues. The germline V gene encodes CDR1 MGHDK and CDR2 SYGVNS. The DNA for the CDR3 is TGTGCCAGCAGTGACCGGGCGGGTGAGCAGTACGTC. It codes for CASSDRAGEQYV.

This chain connects TRBV4-1 to TRBJ2-4; no clear D gene. The CDR3 is 14 residues long. V lost 0 bases to trimming and J lost 5 bases, with 8 bases between them. CDR1 and CDR2 from the germline V gene are MGHRA and YSYEKL. The CDR3 sequence is CASSQDYRENIQYF. CDR3 DNA: TGCGCCAGCAGCCAAGATTATAGGGAAAACATTCAGTACTTC.

The chain is built from TRBV4-3 and TRBJ2-3, with 7 nucleotides matching TRBD2. The CDR3 runs 15 residues. The germline V gene encodes CDR1 LGHNA and CDR2 YSLEER. V was clipped by 3 bases and J by 2 bases; unmatched bases: 5. CDR3 in DNA: TGCGCCAGCAGCCAGAGGGGAGGGCACACAGATACGCAGTATTTT. This codes for CASSQRGGHTDTQYF.

The chain carries TRBV29-1 and TRBJ1-2; D uncertain. CDR1 is SQVTM, CDR2 ANQGSEA, per germline. The CDR3 is made up of 12 amino acids. The ends were cut back, 3 bases at V and 6 bases at J, with 11 bases in the middle. The CDR3 sequence is CSVEWRPHGYTF. The CDR3, as DNA: TGCAGCGTTGAGTGGCGTCCTCATGGCTACACCTTC.

This clone came up a few times. This rearrangement joins TRBV24-1 to TRBJ2-3, with D possibly matching TRBD2 (5 bases). CDR3 size: 15 residues. Germline V gives CDR1 KGHDR, CDR2 SFDVKD. V lost 2 bases to trimming and J lost 6 bases, with 14 bases between them. CDR3 bases: TGTGCCACCAGTGATTACGTGAGGACTGGGGATACGCAGTATTTT. This gives the protein CATSDYVRTGDTQYF.

V and J are TRBV7-2 and TRBJ1-2; D is possibly TRBD1 (6 bases). The V end lost 4 bases, the J end lost 8 bases, and 29 bases lay between the germline ends. This CDR3 region has 18 residues. Germline CDR1 reads SGHTA; CDR2 reads FQGNSA. The CDR3 bases are TGTGCCAGCAGCTCGAGGGGGGGCGCGGGCCAAGGGTCTTTGGGCTACACCTTC. Translation: CASSSRGGAGQGSLGYTF.

The chain is built from TRBV7-9 and TRBJ2-1; D ambiguous. Trimming removed 1 base from V and 0 bases from J, with 10 bases in between. This CDR3 has 16 residues. The germline CDR1 and CDR2 sequences are SEHNR and FQNEAQ (reference sequence). The CDR3 nucleotides read TGTGCCAGCAGCTTAGAAGGCCCCTGCTCCTACAATGAGCAGTTCTTC. It is translated as CASSLEGPCSYNEQFF. The complete variable domain, with remaining parts taken from reference TRBV7-9 and TRBJ2-1, reads DTGVSQNPRHKITKRGQNVTFRCDPISEHNRLYWYRQTLGQGPEFLTYFQNEAQLEKSRLLSDRFSAERPKGSFSTLEIQRTEQGDSAMYLCASSLEGPCSYNEQFFGPGTRLTVL.